This TCR beta chain came from a study of T cell responses to AZD1222 COVID-19 vaccine (TCRdb year 2021). The study in broad terms: AZD1222 recipients with second doses at about 4 weeks or about 12 weeks were pooled, because spike-specific TCR depth and breadth did not differ between schedules. A total of about 250 trial participants underwent TCR sequencing, of whom 200 to 220 had received two doses of AZD1222 and about 26 had received two doses of the MenACWY control vaccine. Trial participants were enrolled by age into subgroups of 18-55, 56-69 and 70-plus years, and approximately 150, 30 and 60 TCR-sequenced participants, respectively, were included in these subgroups. Results the study describes overall, beyond this receptor: Only a handful of AZD1222 recipients were SARS-CoV-2 seropositive at baseline, limiting conclusions about previously exposed vaccinees. CD4 TCRs associated with the vaccine covered the entire spike protein, and the dominant responses were in regions 160-218 and 743-854. Participants were mostly white British, with more females than males. The authors suggested clonal diversity may have been underestimated. After two AZD1222 doses, both the breadth and the depth of spike-specific TCRs were significantly higher than at day 0 and than in MenACWY recipients. The 56-69-year group was small, and its depth increase did not reach significance, likely because of low power. Epitopes outside the regions mutated in the B.1.351 and B.1.1.7 variants were reportedly recognized by nearly half of the unique spike-specific TCRs. Because no day 14 peak-response samples were available, the repertoires could be characterized only after the peak T cell response.

About this clone: No cognate antigen has been identified for it. No base quality information exists; no much larger clone differs at one position.

The CDR3 regions of human TCRbeta chains were subjected to immunosequencing. Per the original workflow: Repertoire TCRs were matched against a reference library of SARS-CoV-2-specific TCRs generated with the MIRA antigen-specificity platform. Breadth was defined as the fraction of unique TCRs that were SARS-CoV-2-associated. Depth was defined as the fraction of total T cells that were SARS-CoV-2-associated. Using the MIRA data, each spike-specific TCR was mapped to the spike region that the TCR reacts to and placed in a CD4 or CD8 class. Log10-transformed breadth and depth values were compared by one-way ANOVA with Sidak's multiple comparisons tests. TCRdb re-hosts the immuneACCESS table, in-frame sequences only. Its copies lack some clones; in the studies checked, an unresolved V gene accounts for under half of them, and the cause for the rest is not known. D and trimming come from the DNA, and the V and J calls and clone size come from that table. Present in this sample are 93,000 or so clones, 90% of which were seen just once. The ten most abundant clones make up more than 4.5% of the sample.

The sample's time point label, in plain terms: baseline before first vaccination. Samples from vaccinated people were obtained from the UK trials COV001 and COV002, which included a single-blind randomized controlled phase 2/3 trial of AZD1222 (ChAdOx1 nCoV-19) in healthy adults. Trial participant PBMC samples were collected at day 0 and day 28 after the second dose for TCRbeta chain sequencing. The CDR3 contains 13 residues, cysteine and phenylalanine counted. Only the CDR3 DNA stays, 39 bases, in frame from base 1. CDR1 and CDR2, looked up from the germline V gene (reference sequence), are MNHEY and SMNVEV. The V end gives up 6 bases and the J end 6 bases, leaving 5 bases in the junction not matched to a gene.

The sample consisted of peripheral blood, taken on day 0 of AZD1222 vaccination. This clonotype was sampled from an adult in good health. The chain is assembled from TRBV27 and TRBJ2-7; 10 bases in the middle match TRBD1. The sequenced DNA: TGTGCCAGCAGACTGACAGGGGGCGGCGAGCAGTACTTC. Its translation reads: CASRLTGGGEQYF.